Below, 6 T cell receptor beta chains from the same sample are listed, as sequenced in a study of T-cell memory formation after mild COVID-19 (dated by TCRdb to the early 2020s). The library was produced with 5' RACE. The sequencer listed for this sample is Illumina NovaSeq 6000. The public reads were reprocessed in TCRdb via fastp at Q25 and MiXCR, keeping in-frame beta chains. Each CDR3 protein appears once, grouped with its most common genes and DNA. A total of 90,000 to 120,000 distinct CDR3 sequences appear in this sample, roughly 14% of them only once. About 39% of the sample is held by the ten biggest clonotypes. The sequencing input was PBMCs or a T cell subset sorted from them (not recorded which). All receptors come from a man aged 18 to 30 who had mild COVID-19 (a few samples of this study predate the infection). The sample titles of this study are shuffled in the database, so cell type and time point are left out; the donor was told from shared clones.

This clonotype occurred many times. This chain links TRBV7-9 with TRBJ1-1; D is unclear. Trimming took off 7 bases at V and 6 bases at J, with 12 bases between the two ends. The CDR3 contains 12 residues. Germline V gene lookup returns CDR1 SEHNR and CDR2 FQNEAQ (reference sequence). CDR3 sequence (DNA): TGTGCCAGCACCCCATACGGGCCTGAAGCTTTCTTT. It encodes CASTPYGPEAFF.

A few counts support this clonotype. The V gene is TRBV20-1, the J gene TRBJ2-5, with D uncertain. CDR1 and CDR2 from the germline V gene are DFQATT and SNEGSKA (reference sequence). The CDR3 contains 12 residues. Trimming pared 3 bases from V and 5 bases from J, leaving 10 bases between. The CDR3: CSARDLGETQYF. The DNA of the CDR3 is TGCAGTGCTAGGGATCTAGGGGAGACCCAGTACTTC.

This clonotype was seen a handful of times. The gene calls are TRBV7-9 and TRBJ2-5, with D unclear. CDR3 length equals 12 residues. CDR1 SEHNR and CDR2 FQNEAQ come from the germline V gene (reference sequence). Trimming left V 5 bases short and J 4 bases short, with 8 bases between. Here the CDR3 reads CASSLDPETQYF. The CDR3 DNA follows: TGTGCCAGCAGCCTTGACCCAGAGACCCAGTACTTC.

This clonotype was seen only a few times. The chain links TRBV15 to TRBJ2-7; 11 positions match TRBD1. CDR3 size: 17 residues. Germline CDR1 reads LNHNV; CDR2 reads YYDKDF (reference sequence). With V trimmed by 5 bases and J by 6 bases, 15 bases remained unmatched. The CDR3 DNA follows: TGTGCCACCAGCGAACCCCGGGCGGGGACAGGGGGACTCGAGCAGTACTTC. Its protein product is CATSEPRAGTGGLEQYF.

This clonotype was counted many times. The rearrangement joins TRBV6-5 to TRBJ2-7, with D tentatively TRBD1 (6 bases). The V end was cut by 3 bases, the J end by 7 bases, with 10 bases between. This CDR3 comprises 12 residues. Looked up from germline, CDR1 is MNHEY and CDR2 is SVGAGI. The CDR3 loop is CASSYSGTEQYF. CDR3 bases: TGTGCCAGCAGTTATTCGGGGACAGAGCAGTACTTC.

The chain joins TRBV4-3 to TRBJ2-2, with D possibly being TRBD1 (6 bases). CDR1 and CDR2 from the germline V gene are LGHNA and YSLEER. The CDR3 sequence is 15 residues long. V shed 0 bases and J shed 3 bases, with 8 bases lying between them. The CDR3 nucleotides read TGCGCCAGCAGCCAAGATTCAGGGGACACCGGGGAGCTGTTTTTT. Translation gives CASSQDSGDTGELFF.